The sequence of this T cell receptor (beta chain) was determined in a study of early T cells in non-severe SARS-CoV-2 infection (dated by TCRdb to the early 2020s). Regarding the study in general: Bulk RNA from unsorted whole blood was used for TCR sequencing, so alpha and beta chains could not be paired.

The germline ends are 10 bases apart after V is trimmed by 3 bases and J by 2 bases. The CDR3, from cysteine to phenylalanine, totals 13 residues. The DNA shown is the 39-base CDR3, in frame from base 1. From a lookup of the germline V gene (reference sequence), CDR1 and CDR2 are GTSNPN and SVGIG. Study-wide findings and limitations: Matching against VDJdb was skewed toward anti-spike CD8 responses, likely underestimated virus-specific expansions, and missed private and CD4 specificities.

In this sample, this clonotype turned up many times. No antigen is known for it. No clone much larger than this one lies a single base away; base qualities are absent. Set within a cohort of healthcare workers in London, UK, this nested case-control study involved weekly PCR testing of nasopharyngeal swabs along with blood sampling. Healthcare workers were recruited between 23 and 31 March 2020, during the week of the UK lockdown, and were followed weekly for up to about 16 weeks. Library creation used 5' RACE. Sequencing used a NextSeq 500. In the TCR library protocol, unique molecular identifiers were attached to individual cDNA molecules to correct for PCR bias and sequencing error. Sequencing covered both TCR alpha and beta chains, and within each sample the abundances of alpha and beta sequences were tightly co-correlated. Concerning the study's data processing: Decombinator V4 was used to annotate TCR sequences for V gene, J gene and CDR3. Expanded TCRs were defined as changing significantly between any two time points under a Poisson model with p below 0.0001. Abundances of TCRs were expressed as counts per million after normalisation to the total number of TCRs sequenced in each sample. TRAV1-2 paired with TRAJ12, TRAJ20 or TRAJ33 defined MAIT TCRs, while TRAV10 paired with TRAJ18 defined iNKT TCRs. VDJdb, accessed on 1 November 2021, was searched for TCRs annotated for CMV, EBV and SARS-CoV-2, and TCRs annotated for more than one antigen were excluded. The public reads were reprocessed in TCRdb via fastp at Q25 and MiXCR, keeping in-frame beta chains. Duplicate CDR3 protein sequences are folded into a single record with the most common DNA and genes. None of the V and J calls come from the authors' own analysis; TCRdb made them. This sample comprises over 35,000 distinct CDR3 sequences, over 3.5% of them detected only once. Of the sample, under 20% is held by the ten largest clones.

The sequence derives from an adult who was a healthcare worker with PCR-confirmed SARS-CoV-2 infection or an uninfected control (not recorded which). The sample comprised whole blood. The chain uses TRBV30 and TRBJ1-2; a weak D assignment points to TRBD1 (6 bases agree). Here the CDR3 is given as CAWSDGTNYGYTF. DNA sequence: TGTGCCTGGAGCGACGGGACAAACTATGGCTACACCTTC.